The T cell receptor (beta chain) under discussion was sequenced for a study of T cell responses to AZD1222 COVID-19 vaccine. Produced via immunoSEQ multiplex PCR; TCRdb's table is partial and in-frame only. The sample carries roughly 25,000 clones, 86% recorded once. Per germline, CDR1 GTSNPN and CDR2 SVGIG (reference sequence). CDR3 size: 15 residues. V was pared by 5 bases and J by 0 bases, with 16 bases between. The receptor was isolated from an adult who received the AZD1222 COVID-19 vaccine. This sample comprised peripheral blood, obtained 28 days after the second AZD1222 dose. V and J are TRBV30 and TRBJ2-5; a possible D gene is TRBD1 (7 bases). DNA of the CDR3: TGTGCCTGGTCCCGCGGGACAGACCACCAAGAGACCCAGTACTTC. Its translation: CAWSRGTDHQETQYF. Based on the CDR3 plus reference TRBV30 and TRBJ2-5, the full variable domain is SQTIHQWPATLVQPVGSPLSLECTVEGTSNPNLYWYRQAAGRGLQLLFYSVGIGQISSEVPQNLSASRPQDRQFILSSKKLLLSDSGFYLCAWSRGTDHQETQYFGPGTRLLVL.